What follows are 13 T cell receptor beta chains derived from one specimen sequenced in a study of blood T cell repertoires in COVID-19. TCRdb keeps only in-frame clones here, not all; method: immunoSEQ multiplex PCR. Here the sample spans a few hundred thousand clones, approximately 85% being singletons. The sequenced sample consisted of PBMCs or T cells enriched from blood (not recorded which). Source of these receptors: a woman between 25 and 40 years old who had recovered from COVID-19.

The chain carries TRBV7-9 and TRBJ1-1; D is perhaps TRBD1 (5 bases). The CDR3 is 14 amino acids. The germline V gene encodes CDR1 SEHNR and CDR2 FQNEAQ (reference sequence). Trimming left V 5 bases short and J 10 bases short, with 20 bases between. The CDR3 is CASSPPTTEFGAFF. In nucleotides, the CDR3 is TGTGCCAGCAGCCCTCCCACGACAGAGTTTGGAGCTTTCTTT.

The J gene is TRBJ1-1, the V gene TRBV2; TRBD1 might be the D (5 bases). The CDR3 totals 15 residues. Germline V gene lookup returns CDR1 SNHLY and CDR2 FYNNEI. Trimming left V 2 bases short and J 5 bases short, with 15 bases between. The CDR3 DNA reads TGTGCCAGCAGTGAACAACACCGACAGATGACTGAAGCTTTCTTT. It encodes CASSEQHRQMTEAFF.

This rearrangement joins TRBV7-8 to TRBJ1-6; TRBD1 matches 7 bases. Germline V gene data show CDR1 as SGHVS and CDR2 as FQNEAQ. V dropped 1 base and J dropped 6; count of bases not matched to a gene: 6. The CDR3 sequence is 16 residues long. CDR3 bases: TGTGCCAGCAGCTTAGGTCCGACAGGGACTAATTCACCCCTCCACTTT. Its protein is CASSLGPTGTNSPLHF.

The gene calls are TRBV27 and TRBJ2-7; perhaps TRBD2 as D (6 bases). This CDR3 has 12 amino acids. Germline V lookup: CDR1 MNHEY, CDR2 SMNVEV (reference sequence). V dropped 6 bases and J dropped 3 bases, with 9 bases sitting between them. CDR3: CASSQGGYEQYF. The DNA of the CDR3 is TGTGCCAGCAGCCAGGGAGGCTACGAGCAGTACTTC.

CDR3 amino acids: CASSEALLGQGAIEQFF. CDR3 nucleotide sequence: TGTGCCAGCAGTGAAGCCTTGTTGGGACAGGGGGCAATTGAGCAGTTCTTC. The chain recombines TRBV2 with TRBJ2-1, with 12 bases aligning to TRBD1. The germline V gene encodes CDR1 SNHLY and CDR2 FYNNEI. CDR3 length: 17 amino acids. V was clipped by 0 bases and J by 9 bases; unmatched bases: 9.

In this sample, this clone turned up a few times. The chain couples TRBV7-9 to TRBJ2-1; 11 bases are shared with TRBD2. The germline CDR1 and CDR2 sequences are SEHNR and FQNEAQ (reference sequence). The CDR3 covers 15 residues. Trimming removed 4 bases from V and 4 bases from J; junction bases left unmatched: 3. The CDR3 protein is CASSSRTSGYNEQFF. CDR3 nucleotides: TGTGCCAGCAGCTCCCGGACTAGCGGGTACAATGAGCAGTTCTTC.

This clone was counted a few times. V and J are TRBV5-6 and TRBJ2-4; D perhaps matches TRBD2 (6 bases). The germline V gene has CDR1 SGHDT and CDR2 YYEEEE. Trimming shortened V by 4 bases and J by 0 bases, and 17 bases separated the two germline ends. The CDR3 contains 17 residues. The CDR3 protein is CASSPGELRLAKNIQYF. In nucleotides, the CDR3 is TGTGCCAGCAGCCCGGGGGAACTAAGGTTAGCCAAAAACATTCAGTACTTC.

This chain connects TRBV27 to TRBJ2-5; 10 positions agree with TRBD1. Germline V gene sequence: CDR1 MNHEY, CDR2 SMNVEV (reference sequence). The trim removed 4 bases at V and 4 bases at J, leaving 9 bases unmatched. The CDR3 has 16 residues. The CDR3 here is CASSSTWGQGRETQYF. DNA for the CDR3: TGTGCCAGCAGTTCAACGTGGGGACAGGGGAGAGAGACCCAGTACTTC.

In DNA form, the CDR3 reads TGTGCCAGCAGCCCGACATACGAGCAGTACTTC. Protein: CASSPTYEQYF. The chain uses TRBV2 and TRBJ2-7; no clear D gene. The V gene's germline CDR1 is SNHLY and CDR2 FYNNEI. The ends were cut back, 6 bases at V and 4 bases at J, with 7 bases in the middle. This CDR3 has 11 residues. Together with reference TRBV2 and TRBJ2-7, the CDR3 gives the full variable domain: EPEVTQTPSHQVTQMGQEVILRCVPISNHLYFYWYRQILGQKVEFLVSFYNNEISEKSEIFDDQFSVERPDGSNFTLKIRSTKLEDSAMYFCASSPTYEQYFGPGTRLTVT.

The chain employs TRBV5-6 and TRBJ2-7, with D possibly TRBD1 on 6 matching bases. The length of the CDR3 is 16 residues. Trimming took off 2 bases at V and 0 bases at J, with 15 bases between the two ends. Germline CDR1 reads SGHDT; CDR2 reads YYEEEE. The CDR3 coding sequence is TGTGCCAGCAGCTTTGCCAGGGGATCGAGCTCCTACGAGCAGTACTTC. Residues: CASSFARGSSSYEQYF.

This clone was observed a few times. The chain couples TRBV27 to TRBJ1-6; maybe TRBD1 (5 bases). V was clipped by 8 bases and J by 7 bases, with 9 bases between them. The germline V gene encodes CDR1 MNHEY and CDR2 SMNVEV (reference sequence). The CDR3 is made up of 12 amino acids. The CDR3 DNA is TGTGCCAGCGGACACGTAAATTCACCCCTCCACTTT. Translating it yields CASGHVNSPLHF.

V usage is TRBV27 and J usage is TRBJ1-1; a weak D match, TRBD1 (5 bases). Trimming left V 3 bases short and J 0 bases short, with 8 bases between. The CDR3 runs to 14 residues. CDR1 MNHEY and CDR2 SMNVEV come from the germline V gene (reference sequence). The CDR3 coding sequence is TGTGCCAGCAGTTTCCACAGGATGAACACTGAAGCTTTCTTT. Translated: CASSFHRMNTEAFF.

The genes are TRBV9 and TRBJ2-4, with TRBD2 identical over 10 bases. The CDR3 spans 15 residues. Unmatched junction bases numbered 2, after V lost 0 bases and J lost 5 bases. Germline V lookup: CDR1 SGDLS, CDR2 YYNGEE. CDR3 DNA sequence: TGTGCCAGCAGCGTAGAGCGGGAGGGCGAAAACATTCAGTACTTC. Its protein is CASSVEREGENIQYF.